The T cell receptor (beta chain) under discussion was sequenced for a study of blood T cells in healthy people across ages. V was pared by 6 bases and J by 11 bases, with 15 bases of the junction left unmatched. In germline, CDR1 is DFQATT, CDR2 SNEGSKA (reference sequence). This CDR3 has 13 amino acids. PCR was performed a second time for about 7 to 12 cycles using a sample-barcoded 5' primer and a J-beta primer mix. TCRdb recomputed calls from the 5' RACE reads with MiXCR, one row per CDR3 protein. The table lists about 590,000 distinct CDR3 sequences, about 30% of them singletons. The receptor's source is a woman over 75 in good health. The rearrangement links TRBV20-1 to TRBJ2-5, with 7 bases fitting TRBD2. Sequencing was performed on blood. The CDR3 nucleotides are TGCAGTGCGAAGGAGCCCGGGAGGTCAGAGCAGTACTTC. This gives the protein CSAKEPGRSEQYF.